This TCR beta chain was found in a study of metastatic and nonmetastatic thyroid tumors. At the level of the study: A comparison of repertoires was made across blood and tumor or nodule tissue from malignant and benign thyroid patients. Study outcomes and limitations: Significantly greater TCR beta diversity was reportedly found in malignant thyroid tumors than in benign nodules (in blood and tumor).

The authors' processing: Researchers built a distant-metastasis classifier for papillary thyroid cancer that drew on CDR3 differences across clinicopathological groups. TCRdb re-analyzed the PCR reads through MiXCR. The V and J calls here are based on TCRdb, not the publication. The data hold approximately 25,000 clones, with about 15% observed a single time. Among the patients, none had received any treatment before thyroid surgery. The CDR3 runs to 15 residues. V was cut by 3 bases and J by 1 base, with 10 bases left in between. Germline V gene sequence: CDR1 MDHEN, CDR2 SYDVKM. This clone was seen repeatedly, ten times or more. Its antigen is currently unknown.

The V and J genes are TRBV28 and TRBJ1-5; D is ambiguous. The specimen was blood. The sequence was obtained from a male donor with papillary thyroid cancer or a benign thyroid nodule (not recorded which). Some clones in this sample may be carry-over from other donors' samples. The CDR3 DNA follows: TGTGCCAGCAGTTTTGGAGGAGGAAGCAATCAGCCCCAGCATTTT. It yields the protein CASSFGGGSNQPQHF. Drawing the rest from reference TRBV28 and TRBJ1-5, the complete variable domain is DVKVTQSSRYLVKRTGEKVFLECVQDMDHENMFWYRQDPGLGLRLIYFSYDVKMKEKGDIPEGYSVSREKKERFSLILESASTNQTSMYLCASSFGGGSNQPQHFGDGTRLSIL.